These 21 T cell receptor beta chains came from one sample sequenced in a study of cytomegalovirus exposure and HLA in healthy donors. PCR employed 60 Vbeta and 13 Jbeta primers. Some clones are missing from TCRdb's copy, which holds only in-frame ones; the method was immunoSEQ multiplex PCR. The sample lists 150,000 to 200,000 clones, around 79% occurring once. Material for sequencing was PBMCs. The receptors stem from a woman in her forties or fifties in good health and CMV-seropositive.

This clone was detected only once. The genes are TRBV29-1 and TRBJ2-3; maybe TRBD2 (6 bases). The CDR3 is 14 amino acids. CDR1 SQVTM and CDR2 ANQGSEA come from the germline V gene. Trimming cost V 7 bases and J 3 bases, with 17 bases left between them. CDR3 sequence: CSEPDSGRTDTQYF. In nucleotides, the CDR3 is TGCAGCGAACCGGACTCAGGGAGGACAGATACGCAGTATTTT.

In its sample, this clone was seen a few times. The chain has TRBV11-2 and TRBJ2-2; D is perhaps TRBD2 (5 bases). V shed 1 base and J shed 3 bases, with 9 bases lying between them. This CDR3 spans 15 amino acids. The germline CDR1 and CDR2 sequences are SGHAT and FQNNGV. CDR3 DNA: TGTGCCAGCAGCTTAGTTTTGAGGGACACCGGGGAGCTGTTTTTT. Protein: CASSLVLRDTGELFF. Full variable domain (outside the CDR3, taken from reference TRBV11-2 and TRBJ2-2): EAGVAQSPRYKIIEKRQSVAFWCNPISGHATLYWYQQILGQGPKLLIQFQNNGVVDDSQLPKDRFSAERLKGVDSTLKIQPAKLEDSAVYLCASSLVLRDTGELFFGEGSRLTVL.

CDR3 DNA: TGTGCCAGCAGCTTGGTTACAGATTACAATGAGCAGTTCTTC. Translating it yields CASSLVTDYNEQFF. The chain joins TRBV5-4 to TRBJ2-1; D is unresolved. Trimming took 0 bases from V and 4 from J, leaving 8 bases between them. The CDR3 is 14 residues long. Germline V gene sequence: CDR1 SGHNT, CDR2 YYREEE (reference sequence).

CDR3 coding DNA: TGTGCCAGTAGCCGTAGCGGGGGGACCTCCTACGAGCAGTACTTC. It is translated as CASSRSGGTSYEQYF. V usage is TRBV19 and J usage is TRBJ2-7, with 10 bases aligning to TRBD2. The CDR3 contains 15 residues. The V gene's germline CDR1 is LNHDA and CDR2 SQIVND (reference sequence). Losses at the gene ends were 6 bases for V and 0 bases for J; bases not matched to a gene: 5.

The chain couples TRBV11-2 to TRBJ2-7, with D possibly being TRBD1 (5 bases). The CDR3 is 15 residues long. Trimming took 5 bases from V and 2 from J, leaving 16 bases between them. In germline, CDR1 is SGHAT, CDR2 FQNNGV. CDR3 nucleotide sequence: TGTGCCAGCAGCGTCGCCAGGGTTAAGGCCTACGAGCAGTACTTC. Amino acid sequence: CASSVARVKAYEQYF.

This chain's CDR3 is CASSEFGTSGGLRETQYF. As DNA, the CDR3 is TGTGCCAGCAGTGAATTCGGGACTAGCGGGGGCTTAAGGGAGACCCAGTACTTC. This rearrangement joins TRBV6-1 to TRBJ2-5, with 14 bases that match TRBD2. The CDR3 loop spans 18 amino acids. CDR1 is MNHNS, CDR2 SASEGT, per germline. Germline trimming cut 2 bases from V and 5 bases from J; bases unmatched to any gene: 10.

This CDR3 reads CASSFTGSGNTIYF. The CDR3 nucleotides are TGCGCCAGCAGCTTTACAGGGTCTGGAAACACCATATATTTT. The chain recombines TRBV5-1 with TRBJ1-3, with D possibly matching TRBD1 (6 bases). Germline V gene lookup returns CDR1 SGHRS and CDR2 YFSETQ. Trimming stripped 2 bases from V and 1 base from J, with 7 bases between. The CDR3 totals 14 residues.

The rearrangement uses TRBV18 and TRBJ2-7; 7 nucleotides line up with TRBD1. Germline trimming cut 3 bases from V and 0 bases from J; bases unmatched to any gene: 8. Germline V gives CDR1 KGHSH, CDR2 LQKENI. This CDR3 region has 16 residues. This CDR3 reads CASSPATGPYSYEQYF. The CDR3 DNA sequence: TGTGCCAGCTCACCCGCGACAGGGCCTTACTCCTACGAGCAGTACTTC.

This chain links TRBV7-6 with TRBJ2-7; TRBD1 matches at 7 bases. CDR3 length: 15 amino acids. The trim removed 4 bases at V and 2 bases at J, leaving 8 bases unmatched. CDR1 and CDR2 from the germline V gene are SGHVS and FNYEAQ. The CDR3 region has the DNA TGTGCCAGCAGCTCGGGAACAGGGGTTCCCTACGAGCAGTACTTC. This gives the protein CASSSGTGVPYEQYF.

V and J are TRBV2 and TRBJ2-5, with a weak D call TRBD2 (6 bases). V was clipped by 3 bases and J by 1 base, with 12 bases between them. The CDR3 covers 15 residues. In germline, CDR1 is SNHLY, CDR2 FYNNEI. CDR3 region: CASSDTPGVQETQYF. In nucleotides, the CDR3 is TGTGCCAGCAGTGATACTCCGGGAGTCCAAGAGACCCAGTACTTC.

The genes are TRBV11-2 and TRBJ2-3, with 7 positions matching TRBD2. Germline V gene sequence: CDR1 SGHAT, CDR2 FQNNGV. After removal of 5 bases from V and 8 bases from J, the junction contained 4 bases not matched to a gene. The CDR3 is 12 amino acids. The CDR3 protein is CASSPPGGTQYF. The CDR3 nucleotides are TGTGCCAGCAGCCCCCCGGGGGGTACGCAGTATTTT.

V and J are TRBV18 and TRBJ2-5, with no clear D. In germline, CDR1 is KGHSH, CDR2 LQKENI. The germline V and J ends were trimmed by 4 bases and 3 bases, with 9 bases remaining between them. CDR3 length equals 13 residues. The CDR3 region has the DNA TGTGCCAGCTCACTAGCCCTTGAAGAGACCCAGTACTTC. Protein sequence: CASSLALEETQYF.

The chain carries TRBV5-8 and TRBJ2-1; 13 bases are shared with TRBD2. Looked up from germline, CDR1 is SGHTS and CDR2 is YDEGEE. With 4 bases clipped from V and 8 bases from J, the junction kept 6 bases outside the gene matches. This CDR3 is built from 15 residues. For the CDR3, the DNA is TGTGCCAGCAGCCTTGGCACTAGCGGGAGGGATGAGCAGTTCTTC. It is translated as CASSLGTSGRDEQFF.

This clone turned up a few times. Its ends do not fully match the called genes, so a read error is possible. The chain has TRBV4-1 and TRBJ2-7; TRBD2 matches 11 bases. From germline, CDR1 is MGHRA and CDR2 YSYEKL. The CDR3 length is 17 residues. This CDR3 reads CASSQALTSGDPYEKYF. DNA of the CDR3: TGCGCCAGCAGCCAAGCCCTGACTAGCGGGGATCCCTACGAGAAGTACTTC.

This clone appeared a few times. The rearrangement links TRBV7-9 to TRBJ1-1, with D perhaps TRBD1 (6 bases). This CDR3 contains 14 residues. Germline assignment: CDR1 SEHNR and CDR2 FQNEAQ (reference sequence). V was pared by 4 bases and J by 7 bases, with 16 bases between. CDR3 in DNA: TGTGCCAGCAGCTCCCAACTACAGGGATTTGAAGCTTTCTTT. This gives the protein CASSSQLQGFEAFF.

There are a few counts of this clone. This sequence joins TRBV6-6 and TRBJ1-1; D perhaps matches TRBD1 (5 bases). Germline V gene lookup returns CDR1 MNHNY and CDR2 SVGAGI (reference sequence). This CDR3 spans 14 amino acids. Trimming cost V 2 bases and J 1 base, with 8 bases left between them. The CDR3 sequence: CASSYGARNTEAFF. DNA for the CDR3: TGTGCCAGCAGTTACGGGGCAAGGAACACTGAAGCTTTCTTT.

The J gene is TRBJ1-1, the V gene TRBV18; weak D call: TRBD1 (5 bases). Germline-derived CDR1 and CDR2 are KGHSH and LQKENI. This CDR3 comprises 17 residues. V shed 6 bases and J shed 1 base, with 21 bases lying between them. In DNA, the CDR3 is TGTGCCAGCTCTTCCCAGGGAAGTGGGGTGGGGAACACTGAAGCTTTCTTT. As protein: CASSSQGSGVGNTEAFF.

The table lists this clone with a count of one. The genes are TRBV6-1 and TRBJ1-1; D unresolved. The CDR3 covers 11 residues. Per the germline V gene, CDR1 is MNHNS and CDR2 is SASEGT. Trimming removed 7 bases at V and 1 base at J, with 4 bases between. The CDR3: CASTGNTEAFF. The CDR3 bases are TGTGCCAGCACAGGGAACACTGAAGCTTTCTTT.

The J gene is TRBJ1-1, the V gene TRBV29-1; 9 bases are shared with TRBD1. The CDR3 covers 12 residues. Germline assignment: CDR1 SQVTM and CDR2 ANQGSEA. The junction had 7 bases not matched to a gene; V was cut back by 7 bases and J by 7 bases. The CDR3: CSAGQGEGEAFF. Here the CDR3 DNA reads TGCAGCGCGGGACAGGGTGAGGGTGAAGCTTTCTTT.

This clone has only a few counts. The J gene is TRBJ1-1, the V gene TRBV7-9; D remains ambiguous. Germline V lookup: CDR1 SEHNR, CDR2 FQNEAQ (reference sequence). Trimming stripped 6 bases from V and 7 bases from J, with 15 bases between. The CDR3 is 13 amino acids. The CDR3 is CASSLSAGYEAFF. CDR3 nucleotide sequence: TGTGCCAGCAGTCTTAGCGCAGGTTATGAAGCTTTCTTT.

The chain carries TRBV6-6 and TRBJ1-4; TRBD1 agrees at 9 bases. The junction had 7 bases not matched to a gene; V was cut back by 7 bases and J by 7 bases. CDR1 and CDR2 from the germline V gene are MNHNY and SVGAGI (reference sequence). CDR3 length: 14 residues. The CDR3 protein is CASNSGTGTEKLFF. CDR3 DNA: TGTGCCAGCAATTCCGGGACAGGGACTGAAAAACTGTTTTTT.